A single sample is the source of the 26 T cell receptor beta chains below, sequenced in a study of blood T cell repertoires in COVID-19. Clones were read by immunoSEQ multiplex PCR, and TCRdb kept only the in-frame ones, dropping some. The sample includes 100,000 to 150,000 clones, 70% to 90% of them seen just once. Sequenced sample: peripheral blood. The receptors derive from a woman at least 80 years old with acute or convalescent COVID-19.

The genes are TRBV27 and TRBJ1-2; a possible D gene is TRBD1 (6 bases). In germline, CDR1 is MNHEY, CDR2 SMNVEV (reference sequence). Trimming removed 3 bases at V and 8 bases at J, with 13 bases between. This CDR3 spans 13 amino acids. CDR3 in amino acids: CASSFALTGGYTF. CDR3 DNA: TGTGCCAGCAGTTTTGCGCTCACAGGGGGCTACACCTTC.

The chain has TRBV5-1 and TRBJ2-7, with 8 bases that match TRBD2. The CDR3 sequence is 14 residues long. J was trimmed by 0 bases and V by 4 bases; bases with no gene match: 3. The germline CDR1 and CDR2 sequences are SGHRS and YFSETQ. The CDR3, as DNA: TGCGCCAGCAGCCCGAGCGGGAGCTCCTACGAGCAGTACTTC. Protein product: CASSPSGSSYEQYF.

The V call is TRBV10-3, the J call TRBJ1-2, with TRBD1 matching 8 bases. Germline-derived CDR1 and CDR2 are ENHRY and SYGVKD. CDR3 length: 14 amino acids. Losses at the gene ends were 6 bases for V and 8 bases for J; bases not matched to a gene: 11. The CDR3 nucleotides read TGTGCCATCAGCCCTAAGACAGGGGCGGAAGGCTACACCTTC. Translating gives CAISPKTGAEGYTF.

This chain connects TRBV28 to TRBJ2-7, with D perhaps matching TRBD1 (5 bases). CDR1 is MDHEN, CDR2 SYDVKM, per germline. CDR3 size: 16 residues. Trimming pared 2 bases from V and 5 bases from J, leaving 19 bases between. This CDR3 reads CASSLPVTGTRDEQYF. The CDR3 nucleotides are TGTGCCAGCAGTTTACCTGTCACAGGAACACGGGACGAGCAGTACTTC.

The CDR3 is CASSLSGGGAAKNIQYF. Here the CDR3 DNA reads TGTGCCAGCAGCTTGAGCGGCGGGGGGGCGGCCAAAAACATTCAGTACTTC. This sequence joins TRBV5-5 and TRBJ2-4, with 9 bases matching TRBD2. The CDR3 spans 17 residues. V shed 1 base and J 1 base; nucleotides not matched to a gene: 6. Germline V gene data show CDR1 as SGHKS and CDR2 as YYEKEE (reference sequence).

The rearrangement uses TRBV20-1 and TRBJ1-2; D might be TRBD1 (5 bases). Trimming shortened V by 0 bases and J by 8 bases, and 7 bases separated the two germline ends. Looked up from germline, CDR1 is DFQATT and CDR2 is SNEGSKA (reference sequence). The CDR3 extends over 11 amino acids. CDR3 DNA sequence: TGCAGTGCTAGAGATGGGGCAGGCTACACCTTC. Its protein product is CSARDGAGYTF.

Concerning this clone itself: Germline and junction disagree at one end, which may indicate a read error. This chain uses TRBV3-1 (or the pseudogene TRBV3-2) with TRBJ1-2; D unclear. Germline V gives CDR1 LGHDT, CDR2 YNNKEL (reference sequence). The CDR3 runs to 13 residues. The CDR3 sequence is CASGQALGSGYTF. In DNA form, the CDR3 reads TGTGCCAGCGGCCAGGCCCTCGGGTCTGGCTACACCTTC.

The chain joins TRBV2 to TRBJ1-1; TRBD1 matches at 7 bases. The CDR3 covers 11 residues. Germline loops: CDR1 SNHLY, CDR2 FYNNEI. The V segment lost 4 bases and the J segment 8 bases; nucleotides outside the gene matches: 1. The CDR3 loop is CASSGDREAFF. Here the CDR3 DNA reads TGTGCCAGCAGTGGGGACAGAGAAGCTTTCTTT.

The CDR3 DNA follows: TGTGCCAGCAGCTCCAATAGCGGGGGCCCTCAAGAGACCCAGTACTTC. Protein product: CASSSNSGGPQETQYF. This sequence joins TRBV11-2 and TRBJ2-5, with 9 bases fitting TRBD2. The germline V gene has CDR1 SGHAT and CDR2 FQNNGV. Unmatched junction bases numbered 8, after V lost 4 bases and J lost 2 bases. This CDR3 comprises 16 residues.

The chain recombines TRBV11-2 with TRBJ1-2; the match to TRBD1 covers 7 bases. CDR1 is SGHAT, CDR2 FQNNGV, per germline. The CDR3 has 14 residues. V lost 5 bases and J lost 4; bases outside the gene matches: 7. The chain's CDR3 is CASSPTGDSYGYTF. CDR3 DNA: TGTGCCAGCAGCCCTACCGGGGACAGCTATGGCTACACCTTC.

This chain uses TRBV3-1 (or the pseudogene TRBV3-2) with TRBJ1-6; 8 nucleotides agree with TRBD1. Germline CDR1 and CDR2: LGHDT and YNNKEL (reference sequence). V dropped 5 bases and J dropped 7; count of bases not matched to a gene: 16. The CDR3 has 18 residues. The CDR3 region has the DNA TGTGCCAGCAGCAAAAATGCTCGGGACAGGCGGGCAAATTCACCCCTCCACTTT. Translated: CASSKNARDRRANSPLHF.

A few counts support this clone. The V gene is TRBV7-2, the J gene TRBJ1-1; D gene uncertain. The length of the CDR3 is 13 residues. V lost 3 bases, J lost 6 bases, and 11 bases lay in between. Germline values: CDR1 SGHTA, CDR2 FQGNSA. The CDR3 DNA reads as TGTGCCAGCAGCTTTCGGGATTGGGCTGAAGCTTTCTTT. Translation gives CASSFRDWAEAFF.

The V call is TRBV28, the J call TRBJ1-5; D unresolved. This CDR3 comprises 15 residues. Trimming cost V 3 bases and J 1 base, with 10 bases left between them. Germline-derived CDR1 and CDR2 are MDHEN and SYDVKM. The CDR3: CASSFERSSNQPQHF. The CDR3 DNA reads as TGTGCCAGCAGTTTTGAGCGGTCAAGCAATCAGCCCCAGCATTTT. The full variable domain, with the rest looked up from reference TRBV28 and TRBJ1-5, is DVKVTQSSRYLVKRTGEKVFLECVQDMDHENMFWYRQDPGLGLRLIYFSYDVKMKEKGDIPEGYSVSREKKERFSLILESASTNQTSMYLCASSFERSSNQPQHFGDGTRLSIL.

The chain has TRBV4-1 and TRBJ1-4, with no clear D. Per the germline V gene, CDR1 is MGHRA and CDR2 is YSYEKL. The CDR3 contains 14 residues. V gave up 1 base and J gave up 6 bases, with 9 bases separating them. CDR3: CASSQAGLDEKLFF. CDR3 nucleotides: TGCGCCAGCAGCCAAGCAGGCCTTGATGAAAAACTGTTTTTT.

This clone was observed once. V is TRBV5-4 and J is TRBJ1-4, with D perhaps TRBD1 (5 bases). CDR3 length: 18 amino acids. Germline CDR1 is SGHNT and CDR2 is YYREEE (reference sequence). With 3 bases removed from V and 4 bases from J, the gap between germline ends came to 22 bases. The DNA for the CDR3 is TGTGCCAGCAGCTCCCTCTCGCCTCGGCAGGGCCTTAATGAAAAACTGTTTTTT. This translates into CASSSLSPRQGLNEKLFF.

The J gene is TRBJ2-7, the V gene TRBV12-2; TRBD1, the table's D call, was not compared with the DNA. TRBV12-2 is a listed pseudogene. CDR3 length: 15 amino acids. The CDR3 loop is CASRLEFQGCYEQYF. CDR3 in DNA: TGTGCAAGTCGCTTAGAATTCCAGGGTTGCTACGAGCAGTACTTC.

The gene calls are TRBV29-1 and TRBJ2-1, with 13 nucleotides matching TRBD2. V lost 3 bases and J lost 9; bases outside the gene matches: 5. The CDR3 contains 14 residues. CDR1 SQVTM and CDR2 ANQGSEA come from the germline V gene. The CDR3 reads CSVDRTSGRLEQFF. CDR3 coding DNA: TGCAGCGTTGATAGGACTAGCGGGAGACTTGAGCAGTTCTTC.

This rearrangement joins TRBV11-2 to TRBJ1-1; 8 bases are a match to TRBD1. The length of the CDR3 is 14 residues. Per germline, CDR1 SGHAT and CDR2 FQNNGV. J was trimmed by 10 bases and V by 0 bases; bases with no gene match: 7. In nucleotides, the CDR3 is TGTGCCAGCAGCTTAGAAGCAGGACAGGGAGGAGCTTTCTTT. It is translated as CASSLEAGQGGAFF.

A single count supports this clone. The chain couples TRBV4-2 to TRBJ2-3, with TRBD2 as a possible D gene (6 bases). The CDR3 length is 14 residues. CDR1 and CDR2 from the germline V gene are LGHNA and YNFKEQ. The ends were cut back, 0 bases at V and 6 bases at J, with 10 bases in the middle. Here the CDR3 reads CASSQDGSRDTQYF. Here the CDR3 DNA reads TGTGCCAGCAGCCAAGACGGGAGTCGGGATACGCAGTATTTT.

This clone was detected once. The V and J genes are TRBV10-3 and TRBJ1-1, with a possible D match to TRBD1 (6 bases). This CDR3 has 13 residues. CDR1 ENHRY and CDR2 SYGVKD come from the germline V gene. V was trimmed by 8 bases and J by 7 bases, leaving 17 bases between them. The CDR3 coding sequence is TGTGCCATCTCGGTACAGGGTGATGGTGAAGCTTTCTTT. It specifies CAISVQGDGEAFF.

J is TRBJ2-5 and V is TRBV25-1; no definite D call. Deletions cut 3 bases from V and 0 bases from J, with 11 bases between. Germline CDR1 reads MGHDK; CDR2 reads SYGVNS. This CDR3 is 15 amino acids long. CDR3 nucleotides: TGTGCCAGCAGTGATCCAGACTGGTACCAAGAGACCCAGTACTTC. This encodes CASSDPDWYQETQYF.

The rearrangement uses TRBV18 and TRBJ1-3; 7 bases align to TRBD1. The CDR3 spans 17 residues. V was pared by 4 bases and J by 0 bases, with 9 bases of the junction left unmatched. Germline CDR1 and CDR2: KGHSH and LQKENI. CDR3 protein: CASSRIEQGSSGNTIYF. The DNA for the CDR3 is TGTGCCAGCTCACGTATTGAACAGGGGAGCTCTGGAAACACCATATATTTT.

The chain uses TRBV6-5 and TRBJ1-2; 10 bases agree with TRBD1. V was pared by 7 bases and J by 8 bases, with 10 bases of the junction left unmatched. This CDR3 spans 14 amino acids. Germline V gene lookup returns CDR1 MNHEY and CDR2 SVGAGI. The chain's CDR3 is CASKLDRGPKGYTF. For the CDR3, the DNA is TGTGCCAGCAAATTAGACAGGGGGCCGAAAGGCTACACCTTC.

The rearrangement links TRBV7-2 to TRBJ2-1, with TRBD2 matching over 11 bases. J lost 7 bases, V lost 3 bases, and 2 bases had no gene match. In germline, CDR1 is SGHTA, CDR2 FQGNSA. This CDR3 is 14 amino acids long. The CDR3 region has the DNA TGTGCCAGCAGCTTTCGGACTAGCGGGAATGAGCAGTTCTTC. Translation: CASSFRTSGNEQFF. Combining the CDR3 with reference TRBV7-2 and TRBJ2-1 gives the whole variable domain GAGVSQSPSNKVTEKGKDVELRCDPISGHTALYWYRQSLGQGLEFLIYFQGNSAPDKSGLPSDRFSAERTGGSVSTLTIQRTQQEDSAVYLCASSFRTSGNEQFFGPGTRLTVL.

V and J are TRBV9 and TRBJ2-3; D is unresolved. Germline assignment: CDR1 SGDLS and CDR2 YYNGEE. The germline V and J ends were trimmed by 4 bases and 1 base, with 13 bases remaining between them. The CDR3 is made up of 15 amino acids. The CDR3: CASSSPSVGTDTQYF. The CDR3 DNA is TGTGCCAGCAGCTCCCCATCGGTTGGCACAGATACGCAGTATTTT. The full variable domain, its missing parts supplied by reference TRBV9 and TRBJ2-3, is DSGVTQTPKHLITATGQRVTLRCSPRSGDLSVYWYQQSLDQGLQFLIQYYNGEERAKGNILERFSAQQFPDLHSELNLSSLELGDSALYFCASSSPSVGTDTQYFGPGTRLTVL.

This chain joins TRBV6-2 or TRBV6-3 and TRBJ1-5, with TRBD1 matching over 12 bases. V was pared by 2 bases and J by 7 bases, with 9 bases of the junction left unmatched. The CDR3 totals 17 residues. Germline loops: CDR1 MNHEY, CDR2 SVGEGT. The CDR3 protein is CASSYPGTGGRGQPQHF. As DNA, the CDR3 is TGTGCCAGCAGTTACCCCGGGACAGGGGGCAGGGGACAGCCCCAGCATTTT.